The source of this TCR beta chain is a study of shared clonotypes between healthy human individuals. Notes on the study in general: In four donors, around 4.8% of naive CD4 clonotypes appeared in common.

Both subsets, CD45RA+ naive and CD45RA-negative memory, were split from the CD4+ cells. This clone was observed once. Its specificity is not known. The data were produced by immunoSEQ multiplex PCR, yet TCRdb's version contains in-frame clones alone and is incomplete. The data contain 2.3 million or so clones, approximately 93% of them seen just once; the ten biggest clones take up about 0.39%. CDR3 length equals 13 residues. Trimming removed 3 bases from V and 2 bases from J, with 4 bases in between. The V gene's germline CDR1 is SGHVS and CDR2 FNYEAQ. This clonotype was obtained from a man aged 18 to 35 in good health. Some clones in this sample may be carry-over from other donors' samples. The J gene is TRBJ1-4, the V gene TRBV7-6; no clear D gene. The sequencing sample was made of naive CD4+ T cells from PBMCs. Regarding subset: CD45RA+ positively selected. Here the CDR3 reads CASSFRTNEKLFF. The CDR3 coding sequence is TGTGCCAGCAGCTTTCGGACTAATGAAAAACTGTTTTTT.